The sample holds one count of the clone carrying this T cell receptor beta chain. The data derive from a study of shared clonotypes between healthy human individuals. Trimming at V came to 6 bases and at J to 0 bases, leaving 8 bases not matched to a gene. Looked up from germline, CDR1 is MDHEN and CDR2 is SYDVKM. This CDR3 has 16 amino acids. TCRdb's copy holds only in-frame clones and misses some; the assay was immunoSEQ multiplex PCR. Among 2 million to 2.5 million clones listed, under 97% were seen once. The V call is TRBV28, the J call TRBJ1-1, with 9 positions matching TRBD1. This receptor was taken from a young man in good health. Material: naive CD4+ T cells sorted from blood. Sample subset: CD45RA+ positively selected. The CDR3 nucleotides are TGTGCCAGCAGCTCCTTCGGACAGGGGTTGAACACTGAAGCTTTCTTT. This translates into CASSSFGQGLNTEAFF.